The clone carrying this TCR beta chain was counted only a few times. CDR1 is GTSNPN and CDR2 is SVGIG in the germline V gene (reference sequence). The CDR3 is 15 amino acids. Trimming shortened V by 2 bases and J by 1 base, and 14 bases separated the two germline ends. The source of the sample is a study of shared clonotypes between healthy human individuals. Measured with immunoSEQ multiplex PCR; TCRdb has only the in-frame clones, and not every one. The table includes some 240,000 clones, 65% detected once. The gene calls are TRBV30 and TRBJ1-1; D ambiguous. The TCR comes from a man aged 25 to 40 in good health. Input material: memory CD4+ T cells sorted from blood. Subset noted: CD45RA-negative fraction. The CDR3 DNA sequence: TGTGCCTGGAGTCCCACACAGTCAGGGAACACTGAAGCTTTCTTT. It translates to CAWSPTQSGNTEAFF.